This T cell receptor beta chain stems from a study of blood T cell repertoires in COVID-19. Study-wide background: Acute and convalescent COVID-19 specimens originated in the United States, Italy and Spain. Sample material is recorded as cDNA or gDNA derived from T cells, B-cell-depleted T cells, or PBMCs.

V shed 3 bases, J shed 12 bases, and the junction held 16 bases outside the gene matches. Per germline, CDR1 SGHTA and CDR2 FQGNSA. The CDR3 consists of 15 residues. How the authors handled the data: Researchers report that nucleated cell counts were estimated from reference gene primer amplification. TCRdb keeps only in-frame clones here, not all; method: immunoSEQ multiplex PCR. That table furnishes V, J and clone size, whereas the DNA furnished D and trimming. The table shows more than 110,000 clones, with 87% occurring only once. This clone was picked up one time. This chain joins TRBV7-2 and TRBJ2-7; TRBD1 agrees at 8 bases. The source is a middle-aged woman with acute or convalescent COVID-19. Sequences were obtained from peripheral blood. The DNA of the CDR3 is TGTGCCAGCAGCTTGGGCCGGACAGGGCAATCGAGGTGGTACTTC. Translation: CASSLGRTGQSRWYF.